A selection of T cell receptor beta chains follows, all from one sample in a study of blood T cells in healthy people across ages. One entry per CDR3 protein results from TCRdb running MiXCR on the 5' RACE reads. The sample lists approximately 900,000 distinct CDR3 sequences, 40% to 60% occurring once. The sequencing input was blood. These TCRs come from a man under 40 in good health. Both conserved end residues are part of each CDR3. Each record gives: V gene, J gene, CDR3 length, clone size, CDR3 protein. Clone size is not always given. Where it is, it says once, few, many or a class for expanded clones.

v_gene: TRBV3-1
j_gene: TRBJ2-6
len: 18
abundance: -
CDR3aa: CASSRGSGLISGANVLTF

v_gene: TRBV6-5
j_gene: TRBJ1-6
len: 15
abundance: -
CDR3aa: CASSDPGTFNSPLHF

v_gene: TRBV20-1
j_gene: TRBJ2-5
len: 12
abundance: few
CDR3aa: CSAIKTKETQYF

v_gene: TRBV29-1
j_gene: TRBJ2-3
len: 13
abundance: -
CDR3aa: CSVRRTSTGTQYF

v_gene: TRBV5-1
j_gene: TRBJ2-7
len: 12
abundance: many
CDR3aa: CASSGTSYEQYF

v_gene: TRBV12-3/TRBV12-4
j_gene: TRBJ1-1
len: 15
abundance: few
CDR3aa: CASSLAGSWYTEAFF

v_gene: TRBV20-1
j_gene: TRBJ1-4
len: 15
abundance: few
CDR3aa: CSARPYAVGGEKLFF

v_gene: TRBV9
j_gene: TRBJ2-7
len: 15
abundance: many
CDR3aa: CASSASEGGYYEQYF

v_gene: TRBV6-5
j_gene: TRBJ1-4
len: 15
abundance: -
CDR3aa: CASSGTGGGNEKLFF

v_gene: TRBV6-4
j_gene: TRBJ2-1
len: 13
abundance: once
CDR3aa: CASSMRNPGEQFF

v_gene: TRBV3-1
j_gene: TRBJ1-5
len: 15
abundance: few
CDR3aa: CASSRGFSGNQPQHF

v_gene: TRBV3-1
j_gene: TRBJ1-2
len: 15
abundance: -
CDR3aa: CASSQEAGTIYGYTF

v_gene: TRBV15
j_gene: TRBJ1-5
len: 15
abundance: many
CDR3aa: CATSRDLSPNQPQHF

v_gene: TRBV10-3
j_gene: TRBJ1-6
len: 14
abundance: -
CDR3aa: CAIRSETGASPLHF

v_gene: TRBV12-3/TRBV12-4
j_gene: TRBJ1-1
len: 13
abundance: few
CDR3aa: CASSLAGTGRTFF

v_gene: TRBV11-3
j_gene: TRBJ2-2
len: 14
abundance: -
CDR3aa: CASRGSLNTGELFF

v_gene: TRBV5-1
j_gene: TRBJ2-2
len: 17
abundance: -
CDR3aa: CASSLRVPGSNTGELFF

v_gene: TRBV7-2
j_gene: TRBJ2-4
len: 16
abundance: -
CDR3aa: CASTIWGGQGGNIQYF

v_gene: TRBV7-9
j_gene: TRBJ2-1
len: 15
abundance: -
CDR3aa: CASSPWTGGVNEQFF

v_gene: TRBV20-1
j_gene: TRBJ2-5
len: 15
abundance: -
CDR3aa: CSANEDRDLLETQYF

v_gene: TRBV7-9
j_gene: TRBJ2-2
len: 12
abundance: few
CDR3aa: CASSLANGELFF

v_gene: TRBV20-1
j_gene: TRBJ2-3
len: 16
abundance: few
CDR3aa: CSTNNRGRSITDTQYF